The source of this TCR beta chain is a study of long-term antiretroviral therapy in people with HIV. About this clone: Its antigen is not known.

The CDR3 has 14 residues. CDR1 and CDR2 from the germline V gene are MRHNA and SNTAGT. Trimming removed 5 bases from V and 4 bases from J; junction bases left unmatched: 0. This was the immunoSEQ v3.0 assay at survey level. Sequenced by immunoSEQ multiplex PCR; TCRdb stores in-frame clones only, minus some. Of approximately 20,000 clones listed, approximately 84% are singletons. Study-wide results and limits: Post-ART diversity increased but stayed below transplant donor controls. Compared with controls, HIV repertoires showed narrower CDR3 length ranges.

The TCR was taken from a man between 18 and 35 years old with HIV. The sample here was unsorted PBMCs, taken 0.5 years after starting antiretroviral therapy. The chain has TRBV6-4 and TRBJ2-1, with TRBD2 identical over 12 bases. CDR3 region: CASSLAGGYNEQFF. Written as DNA, the CDR3 is TGTGCCAGCAGTCTAGCGGGGGGGTACAATGAGCAGTTCTTC.